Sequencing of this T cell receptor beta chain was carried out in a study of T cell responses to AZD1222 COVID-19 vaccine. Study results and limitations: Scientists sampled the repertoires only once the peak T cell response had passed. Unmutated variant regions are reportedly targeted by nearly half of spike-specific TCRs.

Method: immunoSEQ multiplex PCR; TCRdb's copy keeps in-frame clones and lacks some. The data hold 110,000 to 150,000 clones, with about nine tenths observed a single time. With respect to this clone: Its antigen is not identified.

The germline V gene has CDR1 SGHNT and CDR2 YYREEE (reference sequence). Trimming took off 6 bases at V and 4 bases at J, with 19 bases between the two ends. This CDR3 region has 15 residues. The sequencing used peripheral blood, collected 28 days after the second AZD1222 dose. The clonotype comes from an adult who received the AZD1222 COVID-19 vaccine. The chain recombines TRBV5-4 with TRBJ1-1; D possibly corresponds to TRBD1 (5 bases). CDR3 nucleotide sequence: TGTGCCAGCACTCAAGGAGGGGTGGGAAGCACTGAAGCTTTCTTT. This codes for CASTQGGVGSTEAFF.